This TCR beta chain was observed in a study of early T cells in non-severe SARS-CoV-2 infection. Study in general: RNA in bulk from unsorted whole blood was sequenced, and chains were unpaired.

A remark on this clonotype: Its antigen is currently unknown.

Study-level points and caveats: The study's VDJdb matching favored anti-spike CD8 responses and missed private and CD4 specificities.

The TCR library protocol attached unique molecular identifiers to the individual cDNA molecules. TCRdb re-called the 5' RACE reads through MiXCR, storing one row per CDR3 protein. Here the sample spans 45,000 to 75,000 distinct CDR3 sequences, 5.6% being singletons. The TCR sequence derives from an adult who was a healthcare worker with PCR-confirmed SARS-CoV-2 infection or an uninfected control (not recorded which). The specimen was whole blood.

The CDR3 here is CASSTGTSGIDTQYF. CDR3 bases: TGTGCCAGCAGCACCGGGACTAGCGGCATAGATACGCAGTATTTT. The genes are TRBV6-1 and TRBJ2-3, with 11 bases aligning to TRBD2. V shed 6 bases, J shed 5 bases, and the junction held 7 bases outside the gene matches. CDR3 length equals 15 residues. Germline V lookup: CDR1 MNHNS, CDR2 SASEGT.